This T cell receptor (beta chain) was documented in a study of T cell responses to AZD1222 COVID-19 vaccine. Generated by immunoSEQ multiplex PCR, the TCRdb table keeps only in-frame clones and is missing some. The sample carries roughly 79,000 clones, 90% to 95% recorded once. The CDR3 consists of 16 residues. CDR1 and CDR2 (germline): LNHDA, SQIVND (reference sequence). With V trimmed by 7 bases and J by 0 bases, 8 bases remained unmatched. This clone was detected only once. The source was peripheral blood, collected on day 0 of MenACWY control vaccination. This sequence was found in an adult in good health. This chain connects TRBV19 to TRBJ1-1; 10 nucleotides align to TRBD1. The CDR3 coding sequence is TGTGCCAGTACTCCGGGACAGGGGTCCGTGAACACTGAAGCTTTCTTT. It is translated as CASTPGQGSVNTEAFF.